This is a list of T cell receptor beta chains from one sample in a study of PD-L1 blockade in urothelial cancer. The protocol was immunoSEQ multiplex PCR, while the TCRdb copy is restricted to in-frame clones and leaves out a portion. The sample lists more than 30,000 clones; approximately 82% were seen once. This specimen consisted of PBMCs, obtained around atezolizumab (anti-PD-L1) treatment. Receptor source: a man aged 55 to 70 with urothelial cancer. The CDR3 runs from the conserved cysteine through the conserved F or W. The D gene is left open where the match is weak. Where a row states a size, it is once, few, many or the class of an expanded clone; other rows omit it.

d_call	v_call	clone_size	j_call	cdr3_nt	cdr3_aa
NA	TRBV4-3	NA	TRBJ2-2	TGCGCCAGCAGCCAAGAACCTCACGGGTCCGGGGAGCTGTTTTTT	CASSQEPHGSGELFF
TRBD2	TRBV9	NA	TRBJ2-5	TGTGCCAGCAGCGTCGCGGGAGGACCCGTGGCAGAGACCCAGTACTTC	CASSVAGGPVAETQYF
NA	TRBV29-1	NA	TRBJ2-2	TGCAGCGTTGAATTTGGTGCAACTCGGGAGCTGTTTTTT	CSVEFGATRELFF
TRBD2	TRBV9	NA	TRBJ2-6	TGTGCCAGCAGCGGGGTGGGACTAGCGGGGGGCCCCTCTGTGAGTTCTGGGGCCAACGTCCTGACTTTC	CASSGVGLAGGPSVSSGANVLTF
NA	TRBV19	NA	TRBJ1-5	TGTGCCAGTACCCCCCTCGGGGGAGCGGGCAATCAGCCCCAGCATTTT	CASTPLGGAGNQPQHF
NA	TRBV19	NA	TRBJ1-5	TGTGCCAGTAGTATCGGGGGGCAGCACAATCAGCCCCAGCATTTT	CASSIGGQHNQPQHF
NA	TRBV12-5	NA	TRBJ1-5	TGTGCTAGTGGATGGGGTGAGGAGGGTCCCCAGCATTTT	CASGWGEEGPQHF
TRBD1	TRBV6-6	NA	TRBJ2-5	TGTGCCAGCAGTTACCCAGGGGGCCAAGAGACCCAGTACTTC	CASSYPGGQETQYF
TRBD2	TRBV7-6	few	TRBJ2-3	TGTGCCAGCAGCTCACTAGCGGGAGGGGGGATTCTGGATACGCAGTATTTT	CASSSLAGGGILDTQYF
NA	TRBV29-1	NA	TRBJ1-2	TGCAGCGTTCTAGGGAGCAGCTATGGCTACACCTTC	CSVLGSSYGYTF
TRBD1	TRBV11-1	NA	TRBJ1-2	TGTGCCAGCAGCTTATCGGGACAGGCCTCCGCCACCTTC	CASSLSGQASATF
NA	TRBV7-8	NA	TRBJ2-5	TGTGCCAGCAGCTTAGTTACAGTCCAAGAGACCCAGTACTTC	CASSLVTVQETQYF
TRBD1	TRBV4-1	NA	TRBJ2-2	TGCGCCAGCAGCCCGACAGGGCACACCGGGGAGCTGTTTTTT	CASSPTGHTGELFF
TRBD1	TRBV19	NA	TRBJ2-7	TGTGCCAGTAGTATAGCATCCCGGACAGGGGGTTACGAGCAGTACTTC	CASSIASRTGGYEQYF
NA	TRBV4-2	NA	TRBJ2-7	TGTGCCAGCAGCCAAGAGGTGACTATCCCTTCCTACGAGCAGTACTTC	CASSQEVTIPSYEQYF
TRBD1	TRBV6-1	once	TRBJ1-1	TGTGCCAGCAGTGGGGGACAGTTATGGACTGAAGCTTTCTTT	CASSGGQLWTEAFF
NA	TRBV19	NA	TRBJ2-7	TGTGCCAGTAGTAGGGCAGGGGAATTTGGGGCCTACGAGCAGTACTTC	CASSRAGEFGAYEQYF
TRBD2	TRBV25-1	NA	TRBJ2-5	TGTGCCAGCAGTGATTTTAGCGGGGGGGTGTACCAAGAGACCCAGTACTTC	CASSDFSGGVYQETQYF
TRBD1	TRBV7-9	NA	TRBJ2-1	TGTGCCAGCAGCTCCCCGAAGGGACAGGGTTTGAACAATGAGCAGTTCTTC	CASSSPKGQGLNNEQFF
NA	TRBV5-5	NA	TRBJ2-7	TGTGCCAGCAGCTTGGGCCAAAGGAGCTCCTACGAGCAGTACTTC	CASSLGQRSSYEQYF
NA	TRBV27	NA	TRBJ1-6	TGTGCCAGCAGTCGAGGGACAAGTGGGAATTCACCCCTCCACTTT	CASSRGTSGNSPLHF
TRBD1	TRBV4-1	NA	TRBJ1-1	TGCGCCAGCAGCCAAGTAACAGGGGGCGGAATAGCTGAAGCTTTCTTT	CASSQVTGGGIAEAFF
NA	TRBV4-1	NA	TRBJ2-1	TGCGCCAGCAGCCACCACAGGGCATACCTCTACAATGAGCAGTTCTTC	CASSHHRAYLYNEQFF
NA	TRBV30	few	TRBJ1-4	TGTGCCTGGAGTGTAGGGGCGACGCCAAGTGAAAAACTGTTTTTT	CAWSVGATPSEKLFF
TRBD1	TRBV5-1	NA	TRBJ1-1	TGCGCCAGCAGCTTTTCGACCGGGACAGGGGCCACCCGACCTGAAGCTTTCTTT	CASSFSTGTGATRPEAFF
TRBD2	TRBV2	NA	TRBJ2-5	TGTGCCAGCAGTGAAGTCGCGGGAGTTCAAGAGACCCAGTACTTC	CASSEVAGVQETQYF
NA	TRBV5-4	medium-sized	TRBJ2-7	TGTGCCAGCAGCCAGGACAGTTCCTACGAGCAGTACTTC	CASSQDSSYEQYF
TRBD2	TRBV2	NA	TRBJ2-2	TGTGCCAGCAGTGAATTTAGACTAGCGGCCCTGAACACCGGGGAGCTGTTTTTT	CASSEFRLAALNTGELFF
NA	TRBV7-2	NA	TRBJ1-2	TGTGCCAGCAGCTTAGTCGCCAGAACTAACTATGGCTACACCTTC	CASSLVARTNYGYTF
TRBD1	TRBV2	NA	TRBJ1-5	TGTGCCAGCAACTCGGACAGGGGGCGCGGACAGCCCCAGCATTTT	CASNSDRGRGQPQHF
TRBD2	TRBV4-2	NA	TRBJ2-7	TGTGCCAGCAGCCGCCGGACTAGCTACGAGCAGTACTTC	CASSRRTSYEQYF
TRBD1	TRBV27	once	TRBJ2-7	TGTGCCAGCAGCCGAACTACCGGGACAGGGGGTAAGCAGTACTTC	CASSRTTGTGGKQYF
NA	TRBV7-9	NA	TRBJ2-7	TGTGCCAGCAGTAAGGGAGCCCCTAAAGCTCGCTACGAGCAGTACTTC	CASSKGAPKARYEQYF
TRBD2	TRBV5-4	NA	TRBJ2-7	TGTGCCAGCAGCTTGGTGGGAGGGAGAAACGAGCAGTACTTC	CASSLVGGRNEQYF
NA	TRBV7-9	many	TRBJ1-1	TGTGCCAGCAGCTTAGCAACAACTGAAGCTTTCTTT	CASSLATTEAFF
NA	TRBV19	NA	TRBJ1-4	TGTGCCAGTAGGACCCCGGGGAGGGCTAATGAAAAACTGTTTTTT	CASRTPGRANEKLFF
TRBD2	TRBV5-1	NA	TRBJ2-1	TGCGCCAGCAGCTCCCTAGCGGGGAGCTCCTACAATGAGCAGTTCTTC	CASSSLAGSSYNEQFF
NA	TRBV7-9	NA	TRBJ1-1	TGTGCCAGCAGCTTAGAATTTGGGGGCTCGTCCGATGAAGCTTTCTTT	CASSLEFGGSSDEAFF
NA	TRBV7-8	NA	TRBJ1-5	TGTGCCAGCAGCGCGGGGCTTGATCAGCCCCAGCATTTT	CASSAGLDQPQHF
NA	TRBV30	NA	TRBJ1-1	TGTGCCTGGAGACCCGAGCGGGTGAACACTGAAGCTTTCTTT	CAWRPERVNTEAFF
TRBD1	TRBV27	NA	TRBJ1-3	TGTGCCAGCAGGGTTGACAGGGGGCATGGAAACACCATATATTTT	CASRVDRGHGNTIYF
NA	TRBV30	once	TRBJ1-1	TGTGCCTGGACCGGACACAACACTGAAGCTTTCTTT	CAWTGHNTEAFF
TRBD1	TRBV5-4	NA	TRBJ1-2	TGTGCCAGCAGCTTGCCTGGTCAGGGGGCGAACTATGGCTACACCTTC	CASSLPGQGANYGYTF
NA	TRBV6-6	NA	TRBJ1-2	TGTGCCAGCAGTTTCGACAGTAACTATGGCTACACCTTC	CASSFDSNYGYTF